These T cell receptor beta chains were read from a single sample in a study of blood T cell repertoires in COVID-19. The protocol was immunoSEQ multiplex PCR, while the TCRdb copy is restricted to in-frame clones and leaves out a portion. The sample lists approximately 53,000 clones; more than 85% were seen once. Sequencing used peripheral blood. The receptors originated from a woman older than 75 with acute or convalescent COVID-19. CDR3s leave out the opening cysteine and the closing phenylalanine or tryptophan. Each record gives: CDR3 length, V gene, J gene, CDR3 protein.

>14|TRBV9|TRBJ2-7
ASSPKVASGGYEQY
>14|TRBV19|TRBJ2-7
ASSAQGPGGFYEQY
>10|TRBV30|TRBJ2-1
AWSFQPREQF
>13|TRBV19|TRBJ2-5
ASSIQGALQETQY
>12|TRBV2|TRBJ1-1
ASQPVPGGTEAF
>16|TRBV30|TRBJ2-1
ACDSGASWGGPYNEQF
>14|TRBV30|TRBJ1-6
AWSPRGTARNSPLH
>15|TRBV27|TRBJ2-7
ASSLRLAEISSYEQY
>14|TRBV6-6|TRBJ2-7
ASSLAEPSSSYEQY
>13|TRBV18|TRBJ2-7
ASSPQLAGVNEQY
>13|TRBV19|TRBJ1-2
ASGRGPSRGYGYT
>10|TRBV13|TRBJ1-2
ASSGTGYGYT
>12|TRBV7-9|TRBJ2-1
ASTNPGSYNEQF
>11|TRBV30|TRBJ2-7
AWKTPGLADQY
>16|TRBV5-4|TRBJ2-4
ASSLVALAGIAKNIQY
>12|TRBV11-3|TRBJ2-5
ASSFGLAGETQY
>11|TRBV30|TRBJ1-5
AAEGDSNQPQH
>11|TRBV7-3|TRBJ2-1
ASSDQGNNEQF
>14|TRBV3-1/TRBV3-2|TRBJ2-1
ASSQDSSGSKNEQF
>12|TRBV19|TRBJ2-2
ASSIEGAGGELF
>12|TRBV11-3|TRBJ2-1
ASSTGATYNEQF
>12|TRBV27|TRBJ1-5
ASSKDRANQPQH
>14|TRBV15|TRBJ2-2
ATSREGQGNTGELF
>12|TRBV30|TRBJ2-7
AWSVAGHGVEQY
>16|TRBV15|TRBJ2-2
ATSRGLAGGSNTGELF
>14|TRBV6-6|TRBJ2-3
ASSYASGGSTDTQY
>13|TRBV7-9|TRBJ2-1
ASSPGGAFYPEQF
>14|TRBV7-8|TRBJ1-2
ASSFSPARDRDGYT
>14|TRBV4-1|TRBJ1-1
ASSQVSGSVVTEAF
>15|TRBV6-1|TRBJ2-3
ASSDLRAGGPGDTQY
>14|TRBV6-6|TRBJ2-7
ASSYSSGTGLYEQY
>13|TRBV10-3|TRBJ1-2
AISTGTQGEYGYT
>11|TRBV29-1|TRBJ1-1
SVAPRQSSEAF
>12|TRBV30|TRBJ2-3
AWSLAGVLDTQY
>14|TRBV30|TRBJ1-4
AWSSGQGVFNEKLF
>13|TRBV7-3|TRBJ1-1
ASRPRPQGNTEAF
>12|TRBV5-6|TRBJ1-4
ASSLLGVGEKLF
>13|TRBV6-5|TRBJ2-7
ASNLAGGPTYEQY
>15|TRBV3-1/TRBV3-2|TRBJ1-3
ASSQGWTGGTGNTIY
>17|TRBV5-1|TRBJ1-5
ASSWDRDRGWNGNQPQH
>13|TRBV30|TRBJ2-1
AWSLGSGSSNEQF
>11|TRBV18|TRBJ2-1
ASSSLADNEQF
>15|TRBV10-1|TRBJ2-2
ASSESSLAGLTGELF
>9|TRBV29-1|TRBJ1-2
SVGQGRGYT
>15|TRBV5-1|TRBJ2-1
ASSLAMGQSSYNEQF
>14|TRBV3-1/TRBV3-2|TRBJ2-3
ASSHRPGEDTDTQY
>13|TRBV6-1|TRBJ1-5
ASSEPVSGNQPQH
>14|TRBV6-6|TRBJ2-2
ASKGLAPTNTGELF
>14|TRBV5-1|TRBJ2-7
ASSLELSGSSYEQY
>13|TRBV30|TRBJ1-6
AWSTFTGQVVPLH
>18|TRBV18|TRBJ2-1
ASSPRLRGGAGVPYNEQF
>12|TRBV29-1|TRBJ2-1
SVATGSFYNEQF
>13|TRBV4-1|TRBJ2-1
ASSTPWSSYNEQF